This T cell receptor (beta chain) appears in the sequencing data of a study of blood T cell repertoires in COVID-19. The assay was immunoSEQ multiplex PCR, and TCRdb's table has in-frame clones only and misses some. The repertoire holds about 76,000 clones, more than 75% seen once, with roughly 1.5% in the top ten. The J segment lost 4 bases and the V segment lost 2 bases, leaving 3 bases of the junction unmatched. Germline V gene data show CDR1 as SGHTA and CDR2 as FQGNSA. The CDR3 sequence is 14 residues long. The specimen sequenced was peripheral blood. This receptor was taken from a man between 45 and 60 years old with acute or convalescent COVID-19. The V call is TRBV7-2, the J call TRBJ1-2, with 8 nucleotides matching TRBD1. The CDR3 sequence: CASSLLGQGYGYTF. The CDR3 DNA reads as TGTGCCAGCAGCTTACTAGGACAGGGCTATGGCTACACCTTC.